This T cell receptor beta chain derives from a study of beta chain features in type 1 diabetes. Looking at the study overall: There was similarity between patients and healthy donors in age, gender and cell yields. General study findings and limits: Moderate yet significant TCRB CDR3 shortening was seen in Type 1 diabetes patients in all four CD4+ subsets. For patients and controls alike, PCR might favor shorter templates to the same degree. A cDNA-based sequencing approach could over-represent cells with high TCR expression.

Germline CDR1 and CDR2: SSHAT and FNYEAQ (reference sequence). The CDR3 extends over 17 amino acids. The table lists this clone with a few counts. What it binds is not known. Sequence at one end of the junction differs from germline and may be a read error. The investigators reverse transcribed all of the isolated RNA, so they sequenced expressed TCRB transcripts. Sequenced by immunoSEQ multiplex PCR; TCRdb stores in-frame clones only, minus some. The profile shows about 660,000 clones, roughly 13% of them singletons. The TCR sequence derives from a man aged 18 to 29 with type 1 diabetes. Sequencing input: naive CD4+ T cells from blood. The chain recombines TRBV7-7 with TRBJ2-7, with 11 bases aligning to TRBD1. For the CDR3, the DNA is TGTGCTAGCAGCCGATGGACAGGGGGCGACATTTCCTACGAGCAGTACTTC. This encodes CASSRWTGGDISYEQYF.